Each of the 18 T cell receptor beta chains below was sequenced from the same sample in a study of TIL therapy for anti-PD-1-resistant metastatic lung cancer. The time point: pre-treatment sample, taken before nivolumab and TIL therapy. The libraries were made with immunoSEQ v3. TCRdb's copy holds only in-frame clones and misses some; the assay was immunoSEQ multiplex PCR. This table holds over 15,000 clones, roughly 85% found once. The sample in question was blood, obtained at baseline. These receptors originate from a person aged 30 to 80 with non-small cell lung cancer.

CDR3 DNA: TGTGCCACCAGTTCACGGGACAGGGTTCCTGGCTACACCTTC. It yields the protein CATSSRDRVPGYTF. The rearrangement links TRBV15 to TRBJ1-2; 9 bases match TRBD1. Germline V gives CDR1 LNHNV, CDR2 YYDKDF (reference sequence). V dropped 6 bases and J dropped 7; count of bases not matched to a gene: 9. CDR3 length equals 14 residues.

J is TRBJ1-1 and V is TRBV15, with D maybe TRBD1 (5 bases). V lost 3 bases and J 0 bases, leaving 14 bases between the germline ends. This CDR3 has 16 amino acids. CDR1 and CDR2 from the germline V gene are LNHNV and YYDKDF (reference sequence). The CDR3, as DNA: TGTGCCACCAGCAGGGGCTCGACAGTCATGAACACTGAAGCTTTCTTT. Its translation is CATSRGSTVMNTEAFF.

This clone was picked up one time. This chain uses TRBV7-9 with TRBJ2-5, with a weak D call TRBD2 (5 bases). This CDR3 contains 13 residues. Germline V CDR1 and CDR2: SEHNR, FQNEAQ (reference sequence). V dropped 8 bases and J dropped 0 bases, with 10 bases sitting between them. CDR3: CASEGRYQETQYF. The CDR3 DNA reads as TGTGCCAGCGAGGGTCGGTACCAAGAGACCCAGTACTTC.

This chain joins TRBV11-2 and TRBJ2-7; D gene ambiguous. V was pared by 0 bases and J by 10 bases, with 13 bases between. The CDR3 is 13 residues long. Germline loops: CDR1 SGHAT, CDR2 FQNNGV. CDR3 protein: CASSLDQDGLQYF. The CDR3 DNA reads TGTGCCAGCAGCTTAGATCAGGACGGATTACAGTACTTC.

The chain couples TRBV7-9 to TRBJ2-1, with D possibly being TRBD2 (6 bases). The V gene's germline CDR1 is SEHNR and CDR2 FQNEAQ (reference sequence). There are 14 residues in the CDR3. Trimming took off 5 bases at V and 2 bases at J, with 10 bases between the two ends. This CDR3 is CASSPGLTYNEQFF. In nucleotides, the CDR3 is TGTGCCAGCAGCCCGGGACTCACCTACAATGAGCAGTTCTTC.

The gene calls are TRBV7-9 and TRBJ2-1, with a weak D call TRBD1 (6 bases). V lost 5 bases, J lost 2 bases, and 13 bases lay in between. The CDR3 spans 15 residues. From germline, CDR1 is SEHNR and CDR2 FQNEAQ (reference sequence). The CDR3 DNA is TGTGCCAGCAGCCTTATCCGGGACACCTACAATGAGCAGTTCTTC. Translating gives CASSLIRDTYNEQFF.

V usage is TRBV28 and J usage is TRBJ1-5, with D maybe TRBD1 (5 bases). The CDR3 loop spans 15 amino acids. Germline V gene lookup returns CDR1 MDHEN and CDR2 SYDVKM. V gave up 6 bases and J gave up 5 bases, with 17 bases separating them. CDR3 DNA sequence: TGTGCCAGCAGAGTTTCCAAGGGGCAGTATCAGCCCCAGCATTTT. Its protein product is CASRVSKGQYQPQHF.

The chain employs TRBV5-6 and TRBJ2-7; D may be TRBD2 (5 bases). V dropped 2 bases and J dropped 12 bases, with 18 bases sitting between them. This CDR3 region has 13 residues. Per germline, CDR1 SGHDT and CDR2 YYEEEE. Here the CDR3 DNA reads TGTGCCAGCAGCTTTTTGGGTCCCTCGAGGGCGTACTTC. It yields the protein CASSFLGPSRAYF. Full variable domain (rest looked up from reference TRBV5-6 and TRBJ2-7): DAGVTQSPTHLIKTRGQQVTLRCSPKSGHDTVSWYQQALGQGPQFIFQYYEEEERQRGNFPDRFSGHQFPNYSSELNVNALLLGDSALYLCASSFLGPSRAYFGPGTRLTVT.

The chain links TRBV7-7 to TRBJ2-1; TRBD1 agrees at 11 bases. The CDR3 covers 13 residues. The V gene's germline CDR1 is SSHAT and CDR2 FNYEAQ (reference sequence). Trimming removed 1 base from V and 13 bases from J; junction bases left unmatched: 3. CDR3 sequence reads: CASSLGDRGVQFF. Written as DNA, the CDR3 is TGTGCCAGCAGCTTAGGGGACAGGGGGGTCCAGTTCTTC.

The chain has TRBV7-8 and TRBJ2-3; TRBD1 might be the D (6 bases). V gave up 5 bases and J gave up 4 bases, with 19 bases separating them. Per the germline V gene, CDR1 is SGHVS and CDR2 is FQNEAQ. There are 16 residues in the CDR3. The CDR3, as DNA: TGTGCCAGCAGCGTAAGACCCCCGGGACAAGCAGATACGCAGTATTTT. This translates into CASSVRPPGQADTQYF.

The chain employs TRBV25-1 and TRBJ2-2; D call uncertain. V lost 5 bases and J 2 bases, leaving 9 bases between the germline ends. Germline loops: CDR1 MGHDK, CDR2 SYGVNS. The CDR3 is 14 amino acids. Written as DNA, the CDR3 is TGTGCCAGCAGTCTGAATGTAAACACCGGGGAGCTGTTTTTT. This sequence encodes CASSLNVNTGELFF. Supplemented by reference TRBV25-1 and TRBJ2-2, the full variable domain reads EADIYQTPRYLVIGTGKKITLECSQTMGHDKMYWYQQDPGMELHLIHYSYGVNSTEKGDLSSESTVSRIRTEHFPLTLESARPSHTSQYLCASSLNVNTGELFFGEGSRLTVL.

The V gene is TRBV7-9, the J gene TRBJ1-1; 9 bases line up with TRBD1. This CDR3 region has 12 residues. V was clipped by 6 bases and J by 8 bases; unmatched bases: 4. Looked up from germline, CDR1 is SEHNR and CDR2 is FQNEAQ (reference sequence). CDR3 in amino acids: CASRVGQGEAFF. CDR3 nucleotide sequence: TGTGCCAGCAGGGTCGGACAGGGGGAAGCTTTCTTT.

This chain joins TRBV9 and TRBJ2-1, with 10 positions matching TRBD2. Per germline, CDR1 SGDLS and CDR2 YYNGEE. V gave up 2 bases and J gave up 10 bases; unmatched junction bases: 9. This CDR3 comprises 15 residues. CDR3 sequence reads: CASSVSGGGLLEQFF. The CDR3 nucleotides are TGTGCCAGCAGCGTGAGCGGGGGGGGGTTGTTGGAGCAGTTCTTC.

The chain joins TRBV18 to TRBJ1-1, with 10 bases aligning to TRBD1. The CDR3 extends over 14 amino acids. Germline V gene lookup returns CDR1 KGHSH and CDR2 LQKENI. The ends lost 3 bases at V and 5 bases at J; junction bases unmatched: 3. The CDR3: CASSPTGGATEAFF. The CDR3 nucleotides are TGTGCCAGCTCACCGACAGGGGGCGCAACTGAAGCTTTCTTT.

The rearrangement links TRBV29-1 to TRBJ2-7, with 8 bases aligning to TRBD1. CDR1 is SQVTM and CDR2 is ANQGSEA in the germline V gene. Germline trimming cut 4 bases from V and 5 bases from J; bases unmatched to any gene: 4. The CDR3 runs 12 residues. The CDR3 here is CSVAWTGNEQYF. In DNA form, the CDR3 reads TGCAGCGTTGCCTGGACAGGGAACGAGCAGTACTTC.

This clone was found once. The chain employs TRBV18 and TRBJ1-1; D might be TRBD1 (5 bases). Trimming took 6 bases from V and 6 from J, leaving 20 bases between them. CDR1 KGHSH and CDR2 LQKENI come from the germline V gene. The CDR3 has 15 residues. Written as DNA, the CDR3 is TGTGCCAGCTCTCAAACACTCCAGGGTTATCCTGAAGCTTTCTTT. Its translation is CASSQTLQGYPEAFF.

This chain links TRBV24-1 with TRBJ2-1, with 13 bases aligning to TRBD2. Germline CDR1 is KGHDR and CDR2 is SFDVKD. The CDR3 is 14 amino acids. Germline trimming cut 8 bases from V and 6 bases from J; bases unmatched to any gene: 3. The CDR3 loop reads CATKTSGGANEQFF. DNA for the CDR3: TGTGCCACCAAAACTAGCGGGGGGGCCAATGAGCAGTTCTTC.

This chain connects TRBV6-5 to TRBJ1-1; D is uncertain. Germline lookup yields CDR1 MNHEY and CDR2 SVGAGI. This CDR3 is 13 amino acids long. V was trimmed by 7 bases and J by 11 bases, leaving 20 bases between them. CDR3 bases: TGTGCCAGCACCCTCGCCGGGCGAACAAAGGCTTTCTTT. Its protein is CASTLAGRTKAFF.